This T cell receptor (beta chain) was sequenced for a study of cytomegalovirus exposure and HLA in healthy donors. Study background: Out of about 410 genotyped donors, about 80% belonged to the Caucasian-associated ancestry cluster.

As to this clone: Its target is unknown.

It was with 60 Vbeta and 13 Jbeta primers that the PCR ran. Sequencing used immunoSEQ multiplex PCR; TCRdb keeps in-frame clones, though not all of them. The table shows roughly 95,000 clones, with over 75% occurring only once. General study findings and limits: Most likely, a cluster of highly shared sequence variants arose as a sequencing artifact. Rarity characterized most TCR sequences, yet some public TCRs appeared in many donors. It was reportedly the case that the classifier diagnosed cytomegalovirus status with high specificity and sensitivity.

V was cut by 3 bases and J by 2 bases, with 11 bases left in between. The length of the CDR3 is 15 residues. Germline loops: CDR1 MGHDK, CDR2 SYGVNS. The chain combines TRBV25-1 with TRBJ2-1, with D perhaps TRBD2 (6 bases). The TCR originated in a man under 40 in good health and CMV-seropositive. Material for sequencing was PBMCs. CDR3 nucleotides: TGTGCCAGCAGTGATCTGGGGGAGGCCTACAATGAGCAGTTCTTC. It translates to CASSDLGEAYNEQFF.